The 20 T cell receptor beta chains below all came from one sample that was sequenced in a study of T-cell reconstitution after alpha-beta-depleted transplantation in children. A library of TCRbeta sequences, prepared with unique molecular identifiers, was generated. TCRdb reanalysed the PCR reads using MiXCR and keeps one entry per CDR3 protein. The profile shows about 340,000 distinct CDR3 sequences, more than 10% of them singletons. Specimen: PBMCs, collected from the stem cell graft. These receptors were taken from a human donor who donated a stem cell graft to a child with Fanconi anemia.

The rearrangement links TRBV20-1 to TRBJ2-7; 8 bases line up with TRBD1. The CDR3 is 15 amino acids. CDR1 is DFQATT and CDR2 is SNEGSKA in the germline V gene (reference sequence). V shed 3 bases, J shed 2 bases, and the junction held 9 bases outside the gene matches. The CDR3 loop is CSASGDGQGTYEQYF. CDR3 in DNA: TGCAGTGCTAGTGGGGACGGACAGGGAACCTACGAGCAGTACTTC.

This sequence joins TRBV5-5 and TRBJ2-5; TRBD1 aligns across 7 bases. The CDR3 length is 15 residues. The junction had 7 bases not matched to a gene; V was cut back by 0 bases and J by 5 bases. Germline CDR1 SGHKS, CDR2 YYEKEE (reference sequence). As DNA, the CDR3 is TGTGCCAGCAGCTTGGGGGACAGCTGGCGGGAGACCCAGTACTTC. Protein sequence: CASSLGDSWRETQYF.

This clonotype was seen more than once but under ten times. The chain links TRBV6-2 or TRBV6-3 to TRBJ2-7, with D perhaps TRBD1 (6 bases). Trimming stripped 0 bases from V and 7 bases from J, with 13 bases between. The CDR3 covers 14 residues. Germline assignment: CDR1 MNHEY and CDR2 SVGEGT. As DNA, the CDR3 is TGTGCCAGCAGTTACTCGAATCGGCAGGGGGAGCAGTACGTC. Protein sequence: CASSYSNRQGEQYV.

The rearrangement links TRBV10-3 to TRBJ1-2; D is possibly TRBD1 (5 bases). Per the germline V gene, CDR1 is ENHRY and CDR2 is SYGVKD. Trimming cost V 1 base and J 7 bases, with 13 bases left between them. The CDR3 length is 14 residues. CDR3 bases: TGTGCCATCAGTGAGTTCAGGGTGCAGGGTGGCTACACCTTC. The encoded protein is CAISEFRVQGGYTF.

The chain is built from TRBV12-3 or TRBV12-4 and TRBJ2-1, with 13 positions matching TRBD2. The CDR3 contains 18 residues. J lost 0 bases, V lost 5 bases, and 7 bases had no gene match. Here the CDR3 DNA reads TGTGCCAGCAGTCCCCCAGGACTAGCGGGGGCCTCCTACAATGAGCAGTTCTTC. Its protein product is CASSPPGLAGASYNEQFF.

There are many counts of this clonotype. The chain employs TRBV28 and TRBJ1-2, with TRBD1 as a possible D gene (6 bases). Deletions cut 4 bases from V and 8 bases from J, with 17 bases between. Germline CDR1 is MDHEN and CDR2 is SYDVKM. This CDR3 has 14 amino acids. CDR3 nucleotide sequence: TGTGCCAGCAGTTCCCTCCGGGACATAGGCGGCTACACCTTC. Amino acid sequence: CASSSLRDIGGYTF.

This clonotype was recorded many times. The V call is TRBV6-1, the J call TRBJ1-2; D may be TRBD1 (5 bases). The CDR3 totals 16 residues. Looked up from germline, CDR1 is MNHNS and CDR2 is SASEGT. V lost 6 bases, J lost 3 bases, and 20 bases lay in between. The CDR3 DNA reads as TGTGCCAGCAGAGACGACAGTTTGGGGGTGTACTATGGCTACACCTTC. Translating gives CASRDDSLGVYYGYTF.

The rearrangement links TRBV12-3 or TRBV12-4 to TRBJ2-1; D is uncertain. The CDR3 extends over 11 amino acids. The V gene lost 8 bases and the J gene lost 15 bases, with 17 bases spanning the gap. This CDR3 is CASGVTDSSFF. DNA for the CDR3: TGTGCCAGCGGGGTTACGGATTCCTCGTTCTTC.

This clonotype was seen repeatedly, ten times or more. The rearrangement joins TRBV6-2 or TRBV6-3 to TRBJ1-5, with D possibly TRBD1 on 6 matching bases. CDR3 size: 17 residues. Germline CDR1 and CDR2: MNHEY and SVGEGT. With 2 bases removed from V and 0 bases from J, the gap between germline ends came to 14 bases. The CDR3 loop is CASSYTTGGGSNQPQHF. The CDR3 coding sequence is TGTGCCAGCAGTTACACGACAGGCGGGGGTAGCAATCAGCCCCAGCATTTT.

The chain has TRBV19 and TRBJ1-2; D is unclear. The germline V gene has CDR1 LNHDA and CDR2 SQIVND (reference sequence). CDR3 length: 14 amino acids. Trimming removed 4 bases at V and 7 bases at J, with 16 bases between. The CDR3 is CASSKARMTGGYTF. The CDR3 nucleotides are TGTGCCAGTAGTAAGGCCCGGATGACTGGTGGCTACACCTTC.

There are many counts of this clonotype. The CDR3 bases are TGTGCCAGCAGCTTGGCGGGGCTAAGCTCCTACAATGAGCAGTTCTTC. It translates to CASSLAGLSSYNEQFF. V is TRBV5-5 and J is TRBJ2-1; D is possibly TRBD1 or TRBD2 (5 bases each). Germline V lookup: CDR1 SGHKS, CDR2 YYEKEE (reference sequence). V lost 0 bases to trimming and J lost 0 bases, with 10 bases between them. This CDR3 contains 16 residues. Filled out from reference TRBV5-5 and TRBJ2-1, the complete variable domain reads DAGVTQSPTHLIKTRGQQVTLRCSPISGHKSVSWYQQVLGQGPQFIFQYYEKEERGRGNFPDRFSARQFPNYSSELNVNALLLGDSALYLCASSLAGLSSYNEQFFGPGTRLTVL.

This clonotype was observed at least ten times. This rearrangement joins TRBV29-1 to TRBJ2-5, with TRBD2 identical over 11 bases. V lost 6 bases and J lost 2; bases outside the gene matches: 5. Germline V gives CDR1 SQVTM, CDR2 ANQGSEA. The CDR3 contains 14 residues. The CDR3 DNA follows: TGCAGCGTAACTAGCGGGAGCTTACAAGAGACCCAGTACTTC. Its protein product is CSVTSGSLQETQYF.

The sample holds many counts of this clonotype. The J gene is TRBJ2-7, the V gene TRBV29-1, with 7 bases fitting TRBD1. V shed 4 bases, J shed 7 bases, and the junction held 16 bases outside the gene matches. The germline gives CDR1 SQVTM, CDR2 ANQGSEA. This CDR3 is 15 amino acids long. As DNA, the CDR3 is TGCAGCGTTGTATCAGCCGGGACAGCCTATAGGGAGCAGTACTTC. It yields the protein CSVVSAGTAYREQYF.

In nucleotides, the CDR3 is TGCGCCAGCAGCCCTGACCCAACTAGGCCCCTTGAAGCTTTCTTT. Protein: CASSPDPTRPLEAFF. V usage is TRBV5-1 and J usage is TRBJ1-1, with no clear D. Germline V gene data show CDR1 as SGHRS and CDR2 as YFSETQ. The germline V and J ends were trimmed by 4 bases and 7 bases, with 20 bases remaining between them. This CDR3 contains 15 residues.

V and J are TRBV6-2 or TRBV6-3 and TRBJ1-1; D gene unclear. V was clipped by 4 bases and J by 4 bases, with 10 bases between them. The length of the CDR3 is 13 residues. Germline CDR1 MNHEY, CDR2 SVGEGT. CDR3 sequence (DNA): TGTGCCAGCAGTTCCCGGGGTTTCACTGAAGCTTTCTTT. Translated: CASSSRGFTEAFF.

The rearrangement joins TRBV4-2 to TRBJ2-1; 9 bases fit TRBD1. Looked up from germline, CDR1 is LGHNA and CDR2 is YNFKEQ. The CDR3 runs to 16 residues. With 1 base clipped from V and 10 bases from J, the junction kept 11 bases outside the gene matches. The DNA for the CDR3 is TGTGCCAGCAGCCAAGGAGGGACAGGGTACCTCGGGGAGCAGTTCTTC. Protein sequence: CASSQGGTGYLGEQFF.

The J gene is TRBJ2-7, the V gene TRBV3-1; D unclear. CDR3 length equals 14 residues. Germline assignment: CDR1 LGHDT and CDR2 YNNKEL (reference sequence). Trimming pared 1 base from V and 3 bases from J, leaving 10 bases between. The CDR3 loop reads CASSQGPRLYEQYF. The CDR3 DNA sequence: TGTGCCAGCAGCCAAGGACCGAGACTCTACGAGCAGTACTTC.

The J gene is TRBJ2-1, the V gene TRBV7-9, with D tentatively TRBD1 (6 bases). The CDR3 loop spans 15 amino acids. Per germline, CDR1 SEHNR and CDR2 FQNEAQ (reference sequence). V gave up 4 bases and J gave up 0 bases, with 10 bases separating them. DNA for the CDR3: TGTGCCAGCAGCTCAGGGGCCGTCTCCTACAATGAGCAGTTCTTC. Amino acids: CASSSGAVSYNEQFF.

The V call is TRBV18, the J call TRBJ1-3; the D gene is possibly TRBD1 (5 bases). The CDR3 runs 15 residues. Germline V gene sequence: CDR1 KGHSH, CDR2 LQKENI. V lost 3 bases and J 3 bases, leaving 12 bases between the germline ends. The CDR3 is CASSPRDGVGNTIYF. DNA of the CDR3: TGTGCCAGCTCACCCCGGGACGGTGTTGGAAACACCATATATTTT. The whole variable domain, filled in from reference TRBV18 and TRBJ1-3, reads NAGVMQNPRHLVRRRGQEARLRCSPMKGHSHVYWYRQLPEEGLKFMVYLQKENIIDESGMPKERFSAEFPKEGPSILRIQQVVRGDSAAYFCASSPRDGVGNTIYFGEGSWLTVV.

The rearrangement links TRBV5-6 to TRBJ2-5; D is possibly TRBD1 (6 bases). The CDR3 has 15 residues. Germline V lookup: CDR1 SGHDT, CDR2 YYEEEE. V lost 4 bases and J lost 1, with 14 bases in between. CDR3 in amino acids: CASSIPGQLQETQYF. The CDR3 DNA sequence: TGTGCCAGCAGCATCCCGGGACAACTCCAAGAGACCCAGTACTTC.